This is a list of T cell receptor beta chains from one sample in a study of blood T cells in healthy people across ages. MiXCR, applied by TCRdb to the 5' RACE reads, yields one record per CDR3 protein. There are about a million distinct CDR3 sequences in the sample; just over 50% occur only once, and roughly 23% lies in the top ten. Sequenced material: blood. All receptors come from a woman aged 55-69 years in good health. Each CDR3 is given with its conserved first and last residue. The D gene is left open where the match is weak. Not every row has a clone size; where given, it reads once, few, many or a size class.

>TRBD2|-|TRBV20-1|16|TRBJ2-1
TGCAGTGCTAGAGATTCGAGTCCGGGACTAGCGGCGGAGCAGTTCTTC
CSARDSSPGLAAEQFF
>-|-|TRBV20-1|17|TRBJ2-7
TGCAGTGCTAGTGACTCGTCTCGACAAAGGGGATCTTACGAGCAGTACTTC
CSASDSSRQRGSYEQYF
>TRBD1|few|TRBV12-3/TRBV12-4|13|TRBJ2-7
TGTGCCAGCAGTGGGACAGCCACCTACGAGCAGTACTTC
CASSGTATYEQYF
>-|-|TRBV28|17|TRBJ1-5
TGTGCCAGCAGTTTTTTGGGGGACACGGGTTACAATCAGCCCCAGCATTTT
CASSFLGDTGYNQPQHF
>-|-|TRBV7-8|13|TRBJ2-7
TGTGCCAGCAGCCCGGGATTTTCCTACGAGCAGTACTTC
CASSPGFSYEQYF
>TRBD1|-|TRBV4-3|16|TRBJ1-2
TGCGCCAGCAGCCAAGATGAGGCAGGGGGCTACTATGGCTACACCTTC
CASSQDEAGGYYGYTF
>-|-|TRBV9|15|TRBJ1-1
TGTGCCAGCAGCGAGGTCCGGGGTAAATCCACTGAAGCTTTCTTT
CASSEVRGKSTEAFF
>TRBD2|-|TRBV28|15|TRBJ2-3
TGTGCCGGCAAGACCCAGCGGGAGTTCACAGATACGCAGTATTTT
CAGKTQREFTDTQYF
>-|once|TRBV20-1|14|TRBJ2-7
TGCAGTGCTAGCAGGGGTCGTTGGAACTACGAGCAGTACTTC
CSASRGRWNYEQYF
>-|-|TRBV7-9|13|TRBJ1-4
TGTGCCAGCAGCTTAGCTGGGAGTGGAAAACTGTTTTTT
CASSLAGSGKLFF
>-|-|TRBV12-3/TRBV12-4|16|TRBJ1-2
TGTGCCAGCAGTCCTGGGCGGTACAGTCCCAAAAATGGCTACACCTTC
CASSPGRYSPKNGYTF
>TRBD2|-|TRBV7-3|18|TRBJ2-3
TGTGCCAGCAGCTTAAACGGTGGGAGCGGGGTTAGCACAGATACGCAGTATTTT
CASSLNGGSGVSTDTQYF
>-|-|TRBV30|13|TRBJ1-5
TGTGCCTGGACCGGGGAGGGCAATCAGCCCCAGCATTTT
CAWTGEGNQPQHF
>-|few|TRBV2|14|TRBJ2-7
TGTGCCAGCAGTGAACGGGGACCGACCTACGAGCAGTACTTC
CASSERGPTYEQYF
>-|-|TRBV2|15|TRBJ2-1
TGTGCCAGCAGTGTACGTGACAGGACATTCAATGAGCAGTTCTTC
CASSVRDRTFNEQFF
>-|-|TRBV11-2|15|TRBJ1-6
TGTGCCAGCAGCTCCACCCAGTCCTATAATTCACCCCTCCACTTT
CASSSTQSYNSPLHF
>TRBD1|-|TRBV12-3/TRBV12-4|16|TRBJ2-5
TGTGCCAGCAGTCCTCAAGGGACAGGGTGGAAAGAGACCCAGTACTTC
CASSPQGTGWKETQYF
>TRBD1|-|TRBV24-1|13|TRBJ1-1
TGTGCCACCAGTGATCCAGGGGGCACTGAAGCTTTCTTT
CATSDPGGTEAFF
>-|-|TRBV7-2|16|TRBJ2-1
TGTGCCAACAGCTTAGATCGTCCTAGCCGCTATCATGAGCAGTTCTTC
CANSLDRPSRYHEQFF
>TRBD1|-|TRBV13|15|TRBJ2-7
TGTGCCAGCAGCCCATCGACAGGGGGCTCCTACGAGCAGTACTTC
CASSPSTGGSYEQYF
>-|once|TRBV5-5|16|TRBJ2-3
TGTGCCAGCAGCGTGGGCCTTAACGGGCCCACAGATACGCAGTATTTT
CASSVGLNGPTDTQYF
>TRBD2|few|TRBV3-1|18|TRBJ2-7
TGTGCCAGCAGCCAAGATCTCCTAGCGGGAGCCGCAGCCTACGAGCAGTACTTC
CASSQDLLAGAAAYEQYF
>TRBD1|few|TRBV6-5|14|TRBJ2-1
TGTGCCAGCAGAGCAGGGGGCTACTACAATGAGCAGTTCTTC
CASRAGGYYNEQFF
>-|-|TRBV5-5|18|TRBJ2-1
TGTGCCAGCAGCTTAATGTTTATAACGGCTAGCTCCTACAATGAGCAGTTCTTC
CASSLMFITASSYNEQFF
>TRBD1|-|TRBV4-1|16|TRBJ2-5
TGCGCCAGCAGACCGACCGGGACAGGGGGCCCAGAGACCCAGTACTTC
CASRPTGTGGPETQYF
>TRBD2|-|TRBV20-1|13|TRBJ2-7
TGCAGTGCTCGACTAGCGGGAGTAAACGAGCAGTACTTC
CSARLAGVNEQYF
>-|-|TRBV20-1|13|TRBJ2-1
TGCAGTGCTGGGAGCCCGAGGGGGAATGAGCAGTTCTTC
CSAGSPRGNEQFF
>-|-|TRBV27|15|TRBJ2-1
TGTGCCAGCAGTTTAATCCGACAAGGGGACAATGAGCAGTTCTTC
CASSLIRQGDNEQFF
>-|once|TRBV20-1|13|TRBJ2-5
TGCAGTGCTAGAGGTGAGGACCGAGAGACCCAGTACTTC
CSARGEDRETQYF
>-|few|TRBV15|15|TRBJ2-3
TGTGCCACCAGCAGAGACTACCCGGGGGCAAGTGCGCAGTATTTT
CATSRDYPGASAQYF
>-|-|TRBV4-3|16|TRBJ1-4
TGCGCCTGCAGCCACACTTCCAGGGCGGCTAATGAAAAACTGTTTTTT
CACSHTSRAANEKLFF
>-|-|TRBV6-2/TRBV6-3|15|TRBJ1-2
TGTGCCAGCAGTTACTCAGGCGGAGCTAACTATGGCTACACCTTC
CASSYSGGANYGYTF
>-|few|TRBV5-6|14|TRBJ1-2
TGTGCCAGCAGCCCCAGGTTGCCTAACTATGGCTACACCTTC
CASSPRLPNYGYTF
>TRBD2|-|TRBV28|14|TRBJ2-5
TGTGCCTGCAAAAATAGCGGGAGGGCTGAGACCCAGTACTTC
CACKNSGRAETQYF
>-|few|TRBV7-2|14|TRBJ2-5
TGTGCCAGCAGCCCCTGGGGACCCCAAGAGACCCAGTACTTC
CASSPWGPQETQYF
>TRBD2|-|TRBV7-9|16|TRBJ2-7
TGTGCCAGCAGTCCGACTAGCGGGATAGATAAGTACGAGCAGTACTTC
CASSPTSGIDKYEQYF
>-|-|TRBV2|12|TRBJ2-7
TGTGCCAGCAGGGGGGATGTCTACGAGCAGTACTTC
CASRGDVYEQYF
>TRBD1|-|TRBV27|15|TRBJ2-1
TGTGCCACCGGACCCCGGGACAGGGCCTACAGTGAGCAGTTCTTC
CATGPRDRAYSEQFF
>-|-|TRBV20-1|12|TRBJ1-1
TGCAGTGCAGGGGAGGTGAACACTGAAGCTTTCTTT
CSAGEVNTEAFF
>TRBD1|few|TRBV12-3/TRBV12-4|14|TRBJ2-4
TGTGCCAGCACCAATGGGGACAGGGCGGACATTCAGTACTTC
CASTNGDRADIQYF
>-|once|TRBV28|15|TRBJ2-1
TGTACCAGCAGCTCCTCCGGGAGACGGGTCAATGAGCAGTTCTTC
CTSSSSGRRVNEQFF
>-|few|TRBV3-1|17|TRBJ2-5
TGTGCCAGCACCAAAGGGCGTACAGCAGCGTACCAAGAGACCCAGTACTTC
CASTKGRTAAYQETQYF
>-|few|TRBV4-2|15|TRBJ2-5
TGTGCCAGCAGCCCCGACTTCGCGGACAAAGAGACCCAGTACTTC
CASSPDFADKETQYF
>-|-|TRBV6-2/TRBV6-3|15|TRBJ2-7
TGTGCCAGCAGTGAGATACAGGCAGGGACCTACGAGCAGTACTTC
CASSEIQAGTYEQYF
>TRBD2|-|TRBV20-1|17|TRBJ2-3
TGCAGTGCTAGGGGGCTAGCGGGAGGGGCTAGCACAGATACGCAGTATTTT
CSARGLAGGASTDTQYF
>-|-|TRBV20-1|15|TRBJ2-4
TGCAGTGCGCTCGGTCGGGACTCTTGGAGGAACATTCAGTACTTC
CSALGRDSWRNIQYF
>TRBD2|-|TRBV28|17|TRBJ2-3
TGTGCCAGCAGTTTACCCCGGTTTAGCGGGAGAGCAGATACGCAGTATTTT
CASSLPRFSGRADTQYF
>-|few|TRBV4-1|13|TRBJ2-7
TGCGCCAGCAGCCTCCAGACAGCCTACGAGCAGTACTTC
CASSLQTAYEQYF
>-|-|TRBV29-1|12|TRBJ1-1
TGCAGCGTTCTGACAGGGAACACTGAAGCTTTCTTT
CSVLTGNTEAFF
>TRBD1|-|TRBV20-1|13|TRBJ2-3
TGCAGTGCGGGTAGACAGGGGACAGATACGCAGTATTTT
CSAGRQGTDTQYF
>-|few|TRBV24-1|13|TRBJ2-3
TGTGCCACCAGTGATTTGCAAAGAGCTACGCAGTATTTT
CATSDLQRATQYF
>-|few|TRBV4-2|15|TRBJ2-7
TGTGCCAGCAGCCAAGATCGGGCCAAAGTCTACGAGCAGTACTTC
CASSQDRAKVYEQYF
>TRBD2|-|TRBV28|19|TRBJ2-7
TGTGCCAGCAGTTTTTTTTTGGTCGTGGGACTAGCGGGAGTCGGCGAGCAGTACTTC
CASSFFLVVGLAGVGEQYF
>-|-|TRBV30|11|TRBJ1-2
TGTGCCTGGAGTGTAATGCGGGGCTACACCTTC
CAWSVMRGYTF
>-|few|TRBV6-5|11|TRBJ2-7
TGTGCCAGCAGTTCTAACCGTGAGCAGTACTTC
CASSSNREQYF
>-|-|TRBV28|13|TRBJ2-1
TGTGCCAGCAGTTTAGGGGGTATTGATGAGCAGTTCTTC
CASSLGGIDEQFF